This T cell receptor (beta chain) originates from a study of shared clonotypes between healthy human individuals. Measured with immunoSEQ multiplex PCR; TCRdb has only the in-frame clones, and not every one. Altogether 1.4 million to 1.5 million clones are present, around 95% being singletons, with the ten largest covering approximately 1.1%. Turning to this clone: As yet, its antigen is unknown.

The study, taken as a whole, reports: Among donors, the sharing of clonotypes was expected to be influenced by sequencing depth. Researchers found naive subsets generally carried larger estimated richness than memory subsets.

The CDR3 contains 16 residues. The rearrangement joins TRBV21-1 to TRBJ1-1. TRBV21-1 is a pseudogene locus. This clonotype was obtained from a man aged 25 to 40 in good health. Sequenced: naive CD4+ T cells sorted from blood. Subset specified: CD45RA+ positively selected. CDR3 DNA sequence: TGTGCCAGCAGCATTAGGGCAGGGGGGGCGAACACTGAAGCTTTCTTT. Translation: CASSIRAGGANTEAFF.